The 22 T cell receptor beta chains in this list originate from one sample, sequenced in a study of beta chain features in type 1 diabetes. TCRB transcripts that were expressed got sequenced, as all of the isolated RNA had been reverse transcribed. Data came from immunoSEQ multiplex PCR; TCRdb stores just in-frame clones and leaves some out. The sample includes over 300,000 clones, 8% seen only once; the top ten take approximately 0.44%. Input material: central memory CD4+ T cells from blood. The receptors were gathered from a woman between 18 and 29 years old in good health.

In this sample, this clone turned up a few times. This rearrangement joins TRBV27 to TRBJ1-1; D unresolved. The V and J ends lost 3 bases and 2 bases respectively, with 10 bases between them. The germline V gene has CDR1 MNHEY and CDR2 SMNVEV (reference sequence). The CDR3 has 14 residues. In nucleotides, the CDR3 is TGTGCCAGCAGTTTCGGCGGGCGAAACACTGAAGCTTTCTTT. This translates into CASSFGGRNTEAFF.

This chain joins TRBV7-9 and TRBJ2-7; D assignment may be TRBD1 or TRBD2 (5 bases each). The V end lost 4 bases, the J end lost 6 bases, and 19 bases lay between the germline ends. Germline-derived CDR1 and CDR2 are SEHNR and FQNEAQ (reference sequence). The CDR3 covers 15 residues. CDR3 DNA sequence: TGTGCCAGCAGCTCCCGGGACGTCAAAGTTAGCGAGCAGTACTTC. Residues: CASSSRDVKVSEQYF.

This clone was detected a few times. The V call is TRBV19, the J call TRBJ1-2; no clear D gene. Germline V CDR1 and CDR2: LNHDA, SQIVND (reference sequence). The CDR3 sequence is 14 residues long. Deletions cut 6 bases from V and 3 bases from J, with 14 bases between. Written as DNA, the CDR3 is TGTGCCAGTAGGAGGACGTCCGGGGACTATGGCTACACCTTC. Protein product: CASRRTSGDYGYTF. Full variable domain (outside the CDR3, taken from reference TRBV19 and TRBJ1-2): DGGITQSPKYLFRKEGQNVTLSCEQNLNHDAMYWYRQDPGQGLRLIYYSQIVNDFQKGDIAEGYSVSREKKESFPLTVTSAQKNPTAFYLCASRRTSGDYGYTFGSGTRLTVV.

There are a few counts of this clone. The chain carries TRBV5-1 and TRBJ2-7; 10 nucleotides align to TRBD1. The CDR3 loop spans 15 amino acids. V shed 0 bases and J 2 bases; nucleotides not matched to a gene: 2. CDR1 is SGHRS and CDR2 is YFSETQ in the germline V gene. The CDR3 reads CASSLEGQGPYEQYF. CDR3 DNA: TGCGCCAGCAGCTTGGAGGGACAGGGGCCCTACGAGCAGTACTTC.

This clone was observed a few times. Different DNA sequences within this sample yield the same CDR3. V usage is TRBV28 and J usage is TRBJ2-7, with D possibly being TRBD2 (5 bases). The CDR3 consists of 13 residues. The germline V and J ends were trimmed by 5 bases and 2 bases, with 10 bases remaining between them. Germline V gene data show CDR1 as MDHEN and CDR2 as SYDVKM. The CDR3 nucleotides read TGTGCCAGCAGTCGACTATCCCCCTACGAGCAGTACTTC. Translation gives CASSRLSPYEQYF.

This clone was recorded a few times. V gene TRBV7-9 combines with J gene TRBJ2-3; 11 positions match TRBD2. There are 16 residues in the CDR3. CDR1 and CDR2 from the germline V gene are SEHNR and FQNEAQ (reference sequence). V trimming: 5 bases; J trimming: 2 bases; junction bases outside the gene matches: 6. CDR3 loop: CASSAGTSGDTDTQYF. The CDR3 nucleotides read TGTGCCAGCAGCGCCGGGACTAGCGGAGACACAGATACGCAGTATTTT.

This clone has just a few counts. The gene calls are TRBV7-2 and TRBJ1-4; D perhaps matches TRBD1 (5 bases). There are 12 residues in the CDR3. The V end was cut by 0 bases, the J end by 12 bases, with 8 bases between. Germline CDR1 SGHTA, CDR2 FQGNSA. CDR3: CASSLAAGQLFF. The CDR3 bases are TGTGCCAGCAGCTTAGCGGCAGGGCAACTGTTTTTT.

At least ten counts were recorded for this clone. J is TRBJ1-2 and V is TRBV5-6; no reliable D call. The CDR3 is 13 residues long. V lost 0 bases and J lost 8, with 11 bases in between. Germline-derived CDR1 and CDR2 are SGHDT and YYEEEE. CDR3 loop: CASSLDLLRGYTF. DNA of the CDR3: TGTGCCAGCAGCTTGGACTTACTGAGGGGCTACACCTTC.

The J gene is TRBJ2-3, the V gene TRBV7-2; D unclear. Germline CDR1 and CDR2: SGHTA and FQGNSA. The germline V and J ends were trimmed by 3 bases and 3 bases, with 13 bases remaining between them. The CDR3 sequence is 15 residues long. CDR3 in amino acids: CASSLTHPRTDTQYF. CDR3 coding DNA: TGTGCCAGCAGCTTGACTCACCCGAGGACAGATACGCAGTATTTT.

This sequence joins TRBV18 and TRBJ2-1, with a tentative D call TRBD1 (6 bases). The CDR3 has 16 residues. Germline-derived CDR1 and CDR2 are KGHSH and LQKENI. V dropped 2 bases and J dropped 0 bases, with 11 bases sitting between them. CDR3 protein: CASSPRQESSYNEQFF. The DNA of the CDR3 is TGTGCCAGCTCACCAAGACAGGAGAGCTCCTACAATGAGCAGTTCTTC.

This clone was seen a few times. The CDR3 nucleotides are TGTGCCAGCAGTTCCCGGACAGGGTGGTACAATGAGCAGTTCTTC. It specifies CASSSRTGWYNEQFF. The chain carries TRBV28 and TRBJ2-1, with 8 bases that match TRBD1. The trim removed 4 bases at V and 4 bases at J, leaving 6 bases unmatched. The V gene's germline CDR1 is MDHEN and CDR2 SYDVKM. The length of the CDR3 is 15 residues.

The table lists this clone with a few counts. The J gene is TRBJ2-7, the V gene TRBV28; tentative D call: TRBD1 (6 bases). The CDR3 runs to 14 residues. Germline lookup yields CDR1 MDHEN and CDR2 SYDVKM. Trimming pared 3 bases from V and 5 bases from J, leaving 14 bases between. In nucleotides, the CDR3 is TGTGCCAGCAGTTTTCGTGACAGGATCAACGAGCAGTACTTC. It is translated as CASSFRDRINEQYF. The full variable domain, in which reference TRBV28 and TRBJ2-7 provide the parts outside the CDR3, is DVKVTQSSRYLVKRTGEKVFLECVQDMDHENMFWYRQDPGLGLRLIYFSYDVKMKEKGDIPEGYSVSREKKERFSLILESASTNQTSMYLCASSFRDRINEQYFGPGTRLTVT.

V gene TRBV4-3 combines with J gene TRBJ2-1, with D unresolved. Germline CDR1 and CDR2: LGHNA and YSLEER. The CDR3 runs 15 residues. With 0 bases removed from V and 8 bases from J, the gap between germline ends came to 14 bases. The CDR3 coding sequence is TGCGCCAGCAGCCAAGATCCCTCATATGGCCATGAGCAGTTCTTC. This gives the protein CASSQDPSYGHEQFF.

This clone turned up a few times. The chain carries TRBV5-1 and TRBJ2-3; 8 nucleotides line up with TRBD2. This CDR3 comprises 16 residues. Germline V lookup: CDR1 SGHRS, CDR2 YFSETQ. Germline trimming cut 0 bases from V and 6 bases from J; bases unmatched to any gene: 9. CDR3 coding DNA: TGCGCCAGCAGCTTGGGTAGCGGGATTGCTTCGGATACGCAGTATTTT. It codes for CASSLGSGIASDTQYF.

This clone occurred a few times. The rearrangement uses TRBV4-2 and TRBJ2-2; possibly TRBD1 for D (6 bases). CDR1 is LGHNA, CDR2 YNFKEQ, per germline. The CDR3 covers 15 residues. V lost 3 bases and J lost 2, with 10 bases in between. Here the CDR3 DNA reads TGTGCCAGCAGCCAGGGGGCTATTAACACCGGGGAGCTGTTTTTT. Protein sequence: CASSQGAINTGELFF.

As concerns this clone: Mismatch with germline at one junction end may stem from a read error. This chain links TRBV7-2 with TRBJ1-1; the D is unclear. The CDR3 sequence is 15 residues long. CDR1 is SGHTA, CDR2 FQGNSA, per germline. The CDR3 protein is CASSSGPNKNAEAFF. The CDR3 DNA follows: TGTGCCAGCAGTTCCGGACCCAACAAGAACGCTGAAGCTTTCTTT.

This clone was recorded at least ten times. The CDR3 nucleotides are TGCAGCGTTCAGGCTTCGAACGGGGAGCTGTTTTTT. It is translated as CSVQASNGELFF. The rearrangement joins TRBV29-1 to TRBJ2-2; no definite D call. V lost 5 bases and J lost 7, with 11 bases in between. Per the germline V gene, CDR1 is SQVTM and CDR2 is ANQGSEA. This CDR3 has 12 amino acids.

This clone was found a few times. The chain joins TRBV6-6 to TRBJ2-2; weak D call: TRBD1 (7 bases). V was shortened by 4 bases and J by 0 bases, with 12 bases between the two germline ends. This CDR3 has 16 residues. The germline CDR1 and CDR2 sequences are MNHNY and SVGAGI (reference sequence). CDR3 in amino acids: CASSWGDRPNTGELFF. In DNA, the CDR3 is TGTGCCAGCAGTTGGGGGGACAGACCGAACACCGGGGAGCTGTTTTTT.

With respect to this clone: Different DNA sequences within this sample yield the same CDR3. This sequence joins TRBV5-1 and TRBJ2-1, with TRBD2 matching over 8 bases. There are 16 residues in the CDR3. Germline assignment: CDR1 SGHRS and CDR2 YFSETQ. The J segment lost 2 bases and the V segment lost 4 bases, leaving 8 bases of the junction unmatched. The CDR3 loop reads CASSLNEAGAYNEQFF. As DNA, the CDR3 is TGCGCCAGCAGCCTTAACGAAGCGGGAGCCTACAATGAGCAGTTCTTC.

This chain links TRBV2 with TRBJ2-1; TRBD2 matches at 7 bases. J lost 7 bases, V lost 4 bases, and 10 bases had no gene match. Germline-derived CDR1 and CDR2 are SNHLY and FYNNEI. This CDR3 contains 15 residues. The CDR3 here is CASSALEGGRNEQFF. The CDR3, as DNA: TGTGCCAGCAGTGCCTTAGAGGGAGGGCGTAATGAGCAGTTCTTC.

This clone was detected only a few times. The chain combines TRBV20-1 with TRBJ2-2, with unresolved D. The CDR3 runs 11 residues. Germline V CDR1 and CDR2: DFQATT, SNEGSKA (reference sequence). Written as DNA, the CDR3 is TGCAGCGTTTCCCACACCGGGGAGCTGTTTTTT. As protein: CSVSHTGELFF.

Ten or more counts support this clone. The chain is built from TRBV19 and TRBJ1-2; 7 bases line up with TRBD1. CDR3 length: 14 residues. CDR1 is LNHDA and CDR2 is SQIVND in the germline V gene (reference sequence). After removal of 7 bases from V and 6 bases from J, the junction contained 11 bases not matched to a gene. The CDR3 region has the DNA TGTGCCAGTACCATGGGACAGCTAATACATGGCTACACCTTC. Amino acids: CASTMGQLIHGYTF.